One and the same sample provided the 6 T cell receptor beta chains below, sequenced in a study of identical twins. Using its own MiXCR run on the 5' RACE reads, TCRdb lists one record per CDR3 protein. The sample has about 690,000 distinct CDR3 sequences, about 20% seen once. The data also belong to a second study, concerning T cells expressing NK-cell markers.

Sequencing input: PBMCs. The receptors stem from a woman younger than 35 in good health.

V gene TRBV5-6 combines with J gene TRBJ2-1, with TRBD2 identical over 10 bases. J gave up 4 bases and V 6 bases, and 7 bases lay outside the gene matches. In germline, CDR1 is SGHDT, CDR2 YYEEEE. The CDR3 is 15 residues long. The CDR3 spells CASTPGLASYNEQFF. The CDR3 region has the DNA TGTGCCAGCACCCCGGGACTAGCGAGTTACAATGAGCAGTTCTTC.

Comment on this clonotype: Since a much larger clone is just one base distant, this may be a read error. V gene TRBV12-3 or TRBV12-4 combines with J gene TRBJ2-1, with 8 nucleotides matching TRBD2. Unmatched junction bases numbered 4, after V lost 1 base and J lost 2 bases. The CDR3 runs 16 residues. The CDR3 DNA reads as TGTGCCAGCAGTTTAGTACGGGGGGGCCCCTACAATGAGCAGTTCTTC. This codes for CASSLVRGGPYNEQFF.

The CDR3 loop is CSASGVGSAPDTQYF. As DNA, the CDR3 is TGCAGTGCTAGTGGAGTGGGGTCCGCCCCAGATACGCAGTATTTT. The rearrangement links TRBV20-1 to TRBJ2-3, with unresolved D. The germline CDR1 and CDR2 sequences are DFQATT and SNEGSKA (reference sequence). This CDR3 is built from 15 residues. Trimming took 3 bases from V and 4 from J, leaving 17 bases between them.

This clonotype has only a few counts. V gene TRBV24-1 combines with J gene TRBJ1-5, with unresolved D. This CDR3 region has 15 residues. The germline V and J ends were trimmed by 9 bases and 6 bases, with 20 bases remaining between them. Germline V gene sequence: CDR1 KGHDR, CDR2 SFDVKD. Here the CDR3 DNA reads TGTGCCACCCACTGCGGGCAAAGGGAAGGTCAGCCCCAGCATTTT. It codes for CATHCGQREGQPQHF.

The table lists this clonotype with a few counts. The V and J genes are TRBV12-3 or TRBV12-4 and TRBJ1-2; D is ambiguous. Trimming took off 5 bases at V and 8 bases at J, with 18 bases between the two ends. This CDR3 spans 14 amino acids. The CDR3 DNA is TGTGCCAGCAGTAAGCCGAACGAGGAGCCGGGCTACACCTTC. Protein: CASSKPNEEPGYTF.

The rearrangement uses TRBV6-1 and TRBJ2-7, with TRBD1 matching over 7 bases. V lost 7 bases to trimming and J lost 6 bases; unmatched junction nucleotides: 9. The CDR3 is 13 residues long. Germline values: CDR1 MNHNS, CDR2 SASEGT. The CDR3 DNA sequence: TGTGCCAGCATTCTGCAGGGGGTTTTCGAGCAGTACTTC. Translation gives CASILQGVFEQYF.